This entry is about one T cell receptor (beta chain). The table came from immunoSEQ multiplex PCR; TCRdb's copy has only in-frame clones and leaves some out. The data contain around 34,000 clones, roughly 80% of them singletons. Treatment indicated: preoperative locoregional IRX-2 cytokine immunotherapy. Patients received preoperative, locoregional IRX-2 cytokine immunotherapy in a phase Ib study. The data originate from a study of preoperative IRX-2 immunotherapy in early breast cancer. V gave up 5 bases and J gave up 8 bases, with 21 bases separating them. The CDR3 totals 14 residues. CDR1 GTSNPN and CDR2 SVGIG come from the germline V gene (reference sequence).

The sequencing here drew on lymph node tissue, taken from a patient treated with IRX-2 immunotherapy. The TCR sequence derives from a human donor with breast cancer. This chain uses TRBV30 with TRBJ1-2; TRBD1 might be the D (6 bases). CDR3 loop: CAWHKTGEEKGYTF. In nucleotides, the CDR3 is TGTGCCTGGCACAAGACAGGCGAGGAAAAGGGCTACACCTTC.